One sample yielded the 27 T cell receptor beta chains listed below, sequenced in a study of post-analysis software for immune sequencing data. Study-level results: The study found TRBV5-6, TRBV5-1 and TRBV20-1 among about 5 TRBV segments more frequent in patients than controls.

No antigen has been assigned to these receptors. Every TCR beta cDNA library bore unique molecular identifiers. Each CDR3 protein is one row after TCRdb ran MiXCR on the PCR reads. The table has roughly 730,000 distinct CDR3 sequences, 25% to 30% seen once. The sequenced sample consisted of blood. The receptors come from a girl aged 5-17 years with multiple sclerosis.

The CDR3 coding sequence is TGTGCCAGCAGTTCCGAACCCTTTGGGGGCAATCAGCCCCAGCATTTT. It yields the protein CASSSEPFGGNQPQHF. V and J are TRBV27 and TRBJ1-5; D is unclear. This CDR3 contains 16 residues. The germline gives CDR1 MNHEY, CDR2 SMNVEV (reference sequence). The V and J ends lost 4 bases and 2 bases respectively, with 15 bases between them.

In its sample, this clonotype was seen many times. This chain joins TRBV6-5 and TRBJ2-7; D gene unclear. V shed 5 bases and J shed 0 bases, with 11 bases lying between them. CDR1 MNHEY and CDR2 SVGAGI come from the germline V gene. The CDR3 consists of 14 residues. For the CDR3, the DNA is TGTGCCAGCAGTCTTACTTATCTCTCCTACGAGCAGTACTTC. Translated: CASSLTYLSYEQYF.

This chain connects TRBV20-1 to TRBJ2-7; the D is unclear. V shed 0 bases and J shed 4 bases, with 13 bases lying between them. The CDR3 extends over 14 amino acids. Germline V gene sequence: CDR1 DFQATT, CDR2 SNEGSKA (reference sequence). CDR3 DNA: TGCAGTGCTAGAGATCGACGGGCTCTTTACGAGCAGTACTTC. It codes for CSARDRRALYEQYF.

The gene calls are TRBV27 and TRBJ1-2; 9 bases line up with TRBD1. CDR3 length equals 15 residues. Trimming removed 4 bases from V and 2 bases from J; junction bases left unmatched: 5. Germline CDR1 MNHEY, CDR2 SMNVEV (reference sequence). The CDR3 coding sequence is TGTGCCAGCAGTTCGCACGGACAGGGGAACTATGGCTACACCTTC. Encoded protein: CASSSHGQGNYGYTF.

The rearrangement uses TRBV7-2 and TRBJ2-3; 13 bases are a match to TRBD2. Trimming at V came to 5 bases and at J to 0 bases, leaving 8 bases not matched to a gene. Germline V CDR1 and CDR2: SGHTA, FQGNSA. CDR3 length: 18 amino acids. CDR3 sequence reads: CASSPGTSGARSTDTQYF. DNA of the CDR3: TGTGCCAGCAGCCCCGGGACTAGCGGGGCCAGAAGCACAGATACGCAGTATTTT.

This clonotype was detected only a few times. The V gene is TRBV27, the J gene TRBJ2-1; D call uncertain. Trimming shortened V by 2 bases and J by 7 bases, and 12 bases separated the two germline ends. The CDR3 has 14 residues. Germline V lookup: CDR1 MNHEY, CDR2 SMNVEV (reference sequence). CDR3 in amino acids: CASSLRPLGNEQFF. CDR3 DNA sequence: TGTGCCAGCAGTTTAAGGCCTTTGGGGAATGAGCAGTTCTTC.

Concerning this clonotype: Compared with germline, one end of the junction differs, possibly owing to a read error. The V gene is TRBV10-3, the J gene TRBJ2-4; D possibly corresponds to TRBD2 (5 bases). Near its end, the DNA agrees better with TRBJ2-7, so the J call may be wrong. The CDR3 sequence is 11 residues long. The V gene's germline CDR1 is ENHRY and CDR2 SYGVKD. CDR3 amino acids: CAIGDGVEQYF. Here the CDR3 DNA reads TGTGCCATCGGTGACGGGGTCGAGCAGTACTTC.

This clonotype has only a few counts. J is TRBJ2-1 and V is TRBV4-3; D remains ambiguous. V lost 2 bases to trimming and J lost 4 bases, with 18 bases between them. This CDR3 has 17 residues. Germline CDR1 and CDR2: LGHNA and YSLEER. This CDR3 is CASSQIPTAPGYNEQFF. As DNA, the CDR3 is TGCGCCAGCAGCCAAATTCCCACGGCGCCCGGATACAATGAGCAGTTCTTC.

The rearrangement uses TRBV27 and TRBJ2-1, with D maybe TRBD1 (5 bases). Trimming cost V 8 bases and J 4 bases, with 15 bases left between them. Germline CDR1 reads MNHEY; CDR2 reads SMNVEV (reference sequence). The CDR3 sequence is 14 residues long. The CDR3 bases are TGTGCCAGCCACCCCGTTGACAGTTACAATGAGCAGTTCTTC. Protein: CASHPVDSYNEQFF.

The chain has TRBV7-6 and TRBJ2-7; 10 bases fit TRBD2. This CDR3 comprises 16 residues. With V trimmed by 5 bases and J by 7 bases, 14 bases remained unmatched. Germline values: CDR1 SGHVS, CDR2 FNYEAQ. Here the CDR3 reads CASSASGGASGSEQYF. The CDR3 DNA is TGTGCCAGCAGCGCATCGGGGGGGGCTAGCGGGAGTGAGCAGTACTTC. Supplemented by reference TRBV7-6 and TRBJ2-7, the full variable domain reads GAGVSQSPRYKVTKRGQDVALRCDPISGHVSLYWYRQALGQGPEFLTYFNYEAQQDKSGLPNDRFSAERPEGSISTLTIQRTEQRDSAMYRCASSASGGASGSEQYFGPGTRLTVT.

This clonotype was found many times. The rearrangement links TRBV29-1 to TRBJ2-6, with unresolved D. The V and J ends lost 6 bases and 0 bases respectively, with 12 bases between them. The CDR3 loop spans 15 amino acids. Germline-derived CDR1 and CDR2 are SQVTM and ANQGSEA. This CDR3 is CSVLRRSSGANVLTF. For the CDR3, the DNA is TGCAGCGTCCTCCGGCGGAGCTCTGGGGCCAACGTCCTGACTTTC. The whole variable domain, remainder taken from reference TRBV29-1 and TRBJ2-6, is SAVISQKPSRDICQRGTSLTIQCQVDSQVTMMFWYRQQPGQSLTLIATANQGSEATYESGFVIDKFPISRPNLTFSTLTVSNMSPEDSSIYLCSVLRRSSGANVLTFGAGSRLTVL.

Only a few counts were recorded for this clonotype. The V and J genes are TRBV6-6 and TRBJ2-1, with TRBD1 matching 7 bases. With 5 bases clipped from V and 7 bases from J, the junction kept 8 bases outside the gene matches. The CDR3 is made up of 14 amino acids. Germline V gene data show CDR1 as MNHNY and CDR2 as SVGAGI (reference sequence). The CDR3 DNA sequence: TGTGCCAGCAGTCCCGACAGGGTAACGAATGAGCAGTTCTTC. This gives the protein CASSPDRVTNEQFF.

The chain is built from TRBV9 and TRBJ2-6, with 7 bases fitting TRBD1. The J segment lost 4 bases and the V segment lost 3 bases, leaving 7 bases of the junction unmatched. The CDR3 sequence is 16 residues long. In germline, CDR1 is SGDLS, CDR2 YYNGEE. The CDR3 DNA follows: TGTGCCAGCAGCGGAGCCAGGGGGAACGGGGCCAACGTCCTGACTTTC. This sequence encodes CASSGARGNGANVLTF.

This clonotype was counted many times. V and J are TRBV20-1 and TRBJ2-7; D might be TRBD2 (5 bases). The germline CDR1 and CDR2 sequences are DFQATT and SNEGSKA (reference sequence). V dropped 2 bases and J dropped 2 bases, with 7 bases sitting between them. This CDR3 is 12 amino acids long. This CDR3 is CSARRETYEQYF. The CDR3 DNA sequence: TGCAGTGCTAGAAGGGAGACCTACGAGCAGTACTTC.

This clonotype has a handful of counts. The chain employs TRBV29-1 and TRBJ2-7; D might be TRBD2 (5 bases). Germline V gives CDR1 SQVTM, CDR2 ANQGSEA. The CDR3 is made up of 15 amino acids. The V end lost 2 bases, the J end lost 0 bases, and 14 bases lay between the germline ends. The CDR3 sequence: CSVERLPIDSYEQYF. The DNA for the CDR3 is TGCAGCGTTGAACGACTACCGATTGACTCCTACGAGCAGTACTTC.

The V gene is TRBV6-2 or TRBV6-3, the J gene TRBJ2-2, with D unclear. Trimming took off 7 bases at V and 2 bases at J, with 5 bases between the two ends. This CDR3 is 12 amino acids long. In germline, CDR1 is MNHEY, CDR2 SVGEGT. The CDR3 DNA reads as TGTGCCAGCAATCTAAACACCGGGGAGCTGTTTTTT. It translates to CASNLNTGELFF.

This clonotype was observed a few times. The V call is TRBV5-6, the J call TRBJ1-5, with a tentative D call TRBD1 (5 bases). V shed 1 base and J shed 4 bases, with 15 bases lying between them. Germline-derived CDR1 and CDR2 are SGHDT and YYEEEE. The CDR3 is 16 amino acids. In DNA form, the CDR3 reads TGTGCCAGCAGCTTGTTCGGGGGTCTTAGTAATCAGCCCCAGCATTTT. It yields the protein CASSLFGGLSNQPQHF.

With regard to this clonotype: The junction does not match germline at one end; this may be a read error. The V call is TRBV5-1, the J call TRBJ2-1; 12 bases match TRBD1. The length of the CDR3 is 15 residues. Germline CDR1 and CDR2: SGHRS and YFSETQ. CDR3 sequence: CVSSGTGGEHNEQFF. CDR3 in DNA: TGCGTCAGCAGCGGGACAGGGGGCGAGCACAATGAGCAGTTCTTC.

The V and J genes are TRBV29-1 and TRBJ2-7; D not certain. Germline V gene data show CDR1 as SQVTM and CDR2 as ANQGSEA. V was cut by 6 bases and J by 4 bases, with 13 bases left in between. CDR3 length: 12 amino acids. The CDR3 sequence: CSVQRTEYEQYF. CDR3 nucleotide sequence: TGCAGCGTACAGAGGACCGAGTACGAGCAGTACTTC.

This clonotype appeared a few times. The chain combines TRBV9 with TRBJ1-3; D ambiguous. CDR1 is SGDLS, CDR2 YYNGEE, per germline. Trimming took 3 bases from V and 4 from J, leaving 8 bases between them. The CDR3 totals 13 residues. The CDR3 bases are TGTGCCAGCAGCGGGACCCCCGGAAACACCATATATTTT. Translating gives CASSGTPGNTIYF.

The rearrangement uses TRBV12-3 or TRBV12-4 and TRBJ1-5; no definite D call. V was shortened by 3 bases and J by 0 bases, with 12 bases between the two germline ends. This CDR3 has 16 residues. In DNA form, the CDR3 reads TGTGCCAGCAGTTTGCAGGTGTCGGATAGCAATCAGCCCCAGCATTTT. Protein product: CASSLQVSDSNQPQHF.

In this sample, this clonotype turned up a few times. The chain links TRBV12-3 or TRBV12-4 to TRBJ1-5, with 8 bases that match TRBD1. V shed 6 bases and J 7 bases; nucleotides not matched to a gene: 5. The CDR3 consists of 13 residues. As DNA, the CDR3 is TGTGCCAGCAGGGCTACAGGGGGGCAGCCCCAGCATTTT. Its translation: CASRATGGQPQHF.

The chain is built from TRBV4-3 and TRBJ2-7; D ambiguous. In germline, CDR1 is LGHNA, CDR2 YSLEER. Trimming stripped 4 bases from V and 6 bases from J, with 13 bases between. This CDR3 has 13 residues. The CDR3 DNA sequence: TGCGCCAGCAGCCGCCAAATCAGGTCCGAGCAGTACTTC. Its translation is CASSRQIRSEQYF.

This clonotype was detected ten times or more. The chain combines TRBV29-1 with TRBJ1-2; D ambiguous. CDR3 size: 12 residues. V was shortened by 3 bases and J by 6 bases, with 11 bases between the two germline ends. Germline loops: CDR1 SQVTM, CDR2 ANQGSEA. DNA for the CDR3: TGCAGCGTTGAGCAGCAGTTACATGGCTACACCTTC. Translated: CSVEQQLHGYTF.

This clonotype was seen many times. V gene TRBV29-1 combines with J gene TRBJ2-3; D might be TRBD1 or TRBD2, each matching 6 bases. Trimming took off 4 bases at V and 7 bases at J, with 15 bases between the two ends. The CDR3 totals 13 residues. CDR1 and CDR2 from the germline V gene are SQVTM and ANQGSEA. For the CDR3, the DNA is TGCAGCGTTGGGGGGCGGGATACTCATACGCAGTATTTT. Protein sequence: CSVGGRDTHTQYF.

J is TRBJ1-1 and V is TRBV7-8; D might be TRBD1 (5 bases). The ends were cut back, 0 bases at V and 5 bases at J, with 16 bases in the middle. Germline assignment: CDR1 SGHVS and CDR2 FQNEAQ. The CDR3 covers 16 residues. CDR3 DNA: TGTGCCAGCAGCTTAGCCCAGGGACCTTCTTGGACTGAAGCTTTCTTT. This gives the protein CASSLAQGPSWTEAFF.

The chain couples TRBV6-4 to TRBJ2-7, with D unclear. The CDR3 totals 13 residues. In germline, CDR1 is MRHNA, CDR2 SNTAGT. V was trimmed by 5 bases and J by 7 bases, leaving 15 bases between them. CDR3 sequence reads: CASSTPLGREQYF. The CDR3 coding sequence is TGTGCCAGCAGTACCCCCTTAGGACGGGAGCAGTACTTC.